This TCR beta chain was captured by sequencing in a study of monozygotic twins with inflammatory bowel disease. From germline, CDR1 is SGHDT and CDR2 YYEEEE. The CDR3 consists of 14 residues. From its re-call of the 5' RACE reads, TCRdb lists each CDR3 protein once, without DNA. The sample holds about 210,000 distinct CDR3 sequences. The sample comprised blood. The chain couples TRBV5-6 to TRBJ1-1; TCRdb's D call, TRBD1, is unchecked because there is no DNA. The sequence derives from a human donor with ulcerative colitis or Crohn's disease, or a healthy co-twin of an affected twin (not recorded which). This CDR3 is CASSLAGGAVEAFF.